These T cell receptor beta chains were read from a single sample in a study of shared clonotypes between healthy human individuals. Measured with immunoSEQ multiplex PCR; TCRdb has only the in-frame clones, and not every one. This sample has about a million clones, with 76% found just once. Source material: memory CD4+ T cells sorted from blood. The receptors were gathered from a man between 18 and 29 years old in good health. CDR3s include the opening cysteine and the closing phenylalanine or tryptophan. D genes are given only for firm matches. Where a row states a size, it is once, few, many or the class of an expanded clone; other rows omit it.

TGTGCCAGCAGCTTAGACAGGGGACTGTACGAGCAGTACTTC	CASSLDRGLYEQYF	-	TRBV7-2	TRBJ2-7	-
TGTGCCAGCAGTGGGGCGGACGAAAAACTGTTTTTT	CASSGADEKLFF	-	TRBV5-4	TRBJ1-4	-
TGTGCCAGCAGCGTAGATGGCGGGAGCACAGATACGCAGTATTTT	CASSVDGGSTDTQYF	-	TRBV9	TRBJ2-3	-
TGCGCCAGCAGCCAGTCCGGTGCAGAGAATGAAAAACTGTTTTTT	CASSQSGAENEKLFF	-	TRBV4-3	TRBJ1-4	-
TGTGCCAGCAGCTTACTTCATGAAAAACTGTTTTTT	CASSLLHEKLFF	-	TRBV11-2	TRBJ1-4	-
TGTGCCAGTAGTATCTCAGGGGGATATGGCTACACCTTC	CASSISGGYGYTF	TRBD1	TRBV19	TRBJ1-2	-
TGTGCCAGCAGCGTAGAGTCGGGGGGTCGGTACGAGCAGTACTTC	CASSVESGGRYEQYF	TRBD2	TRBV9	TRBJ2-7	-
TGTGCCTGGCACTCTGTGGGGTCACCCCTCCACTTT	CAWHSVGSPLHF	-	TRBV30	TRBJ1-6	-
TGTGCCAGCAGCAAGAGGACTAGCGGATTTCAAGAGACCCAGTACTTC	CASSKRTSGFQETQYF	TRBD2	TRBV7-2	TRBJ2-5	-
TGTGCCAGCAGCTCCAAATTCGGGCAGTACTTC	CASSSKFGQYF	-	TRBV11-3	TRBJ2-7	-
TGCGCCAGCAGCTTGGCACTAGTCTCCTACAATGAGCAGTTCTTC	CASSLALVSYNEQFF	-	TRBV5-1	TRBJ2-1	-
TGCGCCAGCAGCTGGACAGGGCTCGACGGTTCACCCCTCCACTTT	CASSWTGLDGSPLHF	TRBD1	TRBV5-1	TRBJ1-6	-
TGTGCCAGCAGCCGAAGTCAAAGCGGGGGGCGACATACGCAGTATTTT	CASSRSQSGGRHTQYF	TRBD2	TRBV28	TRBJ2-3	-
TGTGCCAGCTCACCACAGGGGAACTATGGCTACACCTTC	CASSPQGNYGYTF	-	TRBV18	TRBJ1-2	few
TGCGCCAGCAGCCAAGAGATTAGCGGGTACAATGAGCAGTTCTTC	CASSQEISGYNEQFF	TRBD2	TRBV4-3	TRBJ2-1	-
TGTGCCAGCAGCTTAGACCGGGCGCCGGGAGCGCAGTATTTT	CASSLDRAPGAQYF	-	TRBV11-2	TRBJ2-3	-
TGTGCCAGCAGCCCTCGGGCGACGGGGGAGCAGTTCTTC	CASSPRATGEQFF	-	TRBV7-2	TRBJ2-1	-
TGTGCCAGCAGCTTGCGCGGGCAGGGGAGTGAAAAACTGTTTTTT	CASSLRGQGSEKLFF	-	TRBV5-4	TRBJ1-4	-
TGTGCCTGGAGCCGAGGGGCGCGGGAGACCCAGTACTTC	CAWSRGARETQYF	-	TRBV30	TRBJ2-5	once
TGTGCCAGCAGTTCAGGCCAGACACGTGAGCAGTTCTTC	CASSSGQTREQFF	-	TRBV28	TRBJ2-1	-
TGTGCTAGTGATCCAGGGGACAATATCGTCCGTGCTAACTATGGCTACACCTTC	CASDPGDNIVRANYGYTF	-	TRBV12-5	TRBJ1-2	-
TGCACCAGCAGCCAAGTTTTCTGGACAGTTTATAGCAATCAGCCCCAGCATTTT	CTSSQVFWTVYSNQPQHF	-	TRBV1	TRBJ1-5	-